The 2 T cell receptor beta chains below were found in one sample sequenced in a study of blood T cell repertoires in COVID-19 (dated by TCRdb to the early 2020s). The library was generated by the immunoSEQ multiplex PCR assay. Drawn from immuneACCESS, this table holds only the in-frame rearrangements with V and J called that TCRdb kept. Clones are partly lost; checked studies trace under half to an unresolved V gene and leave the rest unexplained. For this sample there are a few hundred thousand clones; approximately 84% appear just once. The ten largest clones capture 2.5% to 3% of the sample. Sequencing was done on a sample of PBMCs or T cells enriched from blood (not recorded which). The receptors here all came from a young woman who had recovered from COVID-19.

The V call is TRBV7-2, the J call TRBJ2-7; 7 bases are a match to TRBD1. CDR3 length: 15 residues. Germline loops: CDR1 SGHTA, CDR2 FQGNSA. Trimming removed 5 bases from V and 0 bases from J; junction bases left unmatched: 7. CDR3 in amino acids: CASSQGVGPSYEQYF. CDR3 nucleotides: TGTGCCAGCAGCCAGGGGGTGGGGCCCTCCTACGAGCAGTACTTC.

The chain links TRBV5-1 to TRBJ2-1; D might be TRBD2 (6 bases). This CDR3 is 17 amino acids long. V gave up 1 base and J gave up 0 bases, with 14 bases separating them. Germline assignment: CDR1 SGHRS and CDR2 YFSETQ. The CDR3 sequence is CASSLFAAGSSYNEQFF. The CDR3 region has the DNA TGCGCCAGCAGCTTGTTTGCGGCGGGGAGCTCCTACAATGAGCAGTTCTTC.